These T cell receptor beta chains were read from a single sample in a study of blood T cells in healthy people across ages. TCRdb independently ran MiXCR on the 5' RACE reads; one entry per CDR3 protein. The table lists about 1.6 million distinct CDR3 sequences, approximately 32% of them singletons. The sequencing input was blood. The source is a woman under 40 in good health. Both conserved end residues are part of each CDR3. A D gene is named only where the DNA matches it firmly. Clone size is not always given. Where it is, it says once, few, many or a class for expanded clones.

d_call clone_size cdr3_length v_call cdr3_aa
. . 15 TRBV27 CASRGNRVVYTEAFF
TRBD2 few 15 TRBV20-1 CSASHGLAPGNEQFF
. few 15 TRBV10-3 CATRGALDGANVLTF
. . 14 TRBV21-1 CASSGGLADNEQVF
TRBD2 . 15 TRBV6-1 CASRTSGGPHNEQFF
. . 14 TRBV7-9 CASSLGDLRNERYF
. few 15 TRBV12-3/TRBV12-4 CASRDSIAPQETQYF
. . 16 TRBV9 CASSVGTPRGNTEAFF
. few 11 TRBV12-3/TRBV12-4 CASSQGYSYTF
TRBD1 few 17 TRBV18 CASSPVPGQGINYGYTF
. . 15 TRBV13 CASSLGRRDTDTQYF
. . 15 TRBV6-1 CASSEPGTRGNEQFF
TRBD1 few 14 TRBV12-3/TRBV12-4 CASRQGAGYNEQFF
TRBD1 . 17 TRBV25-1 CASSEFFSGTGEYGYTF
TRBD1 . 14 TRBV6-5 CASALGQGQETQYF
. many 13 TRBV6-1 CASSEYGDYGYTF
. few 14 TRBV7-6 CASSPRWGSYEQYF
TRBD1 . 16 TRBV12-3/TRBV12-4 CASSTNRQGSYNEQFF
. few 13 TRBV29-1 CSVCTDFPYEQYF
. . 13 TRBV20-1 CSARDPPGHEQYF
TRBD1 few 15 TRBV7-6 CASSLAYTGGETQYF
. . 20 TRBV12-3/TRBV12-4 CASSPRNAVSWPQVYNEQFF
. few 16 TRBV7-8 CASSQGTSQGNTEAFF
TRBD1 few 18 TRBV28 CASSSRDRGILISYEQYF
TRBD1 . 16 TRBV6-2/TRBV6-3 CASSTRDRAVNTEAFF
TRBD1 few 16 TRBV15 CATSRGDRGMIDTQYF
. few 15 TRBV20-1 CSARSSAAAYNEQFF
. few 11 TRBV4-1 CASSHDKTQYF
. few 18 TRBV13 CASSLSAAPVRIKNIQYF
. . 12 TRBV20-1 CSARTQGYEQYF
. . 14 TRBV7-2 CASRAPGRKNEQFF
. . 15 TRBV2 CASSVRELSTDTQYF
TRBD2 few 13 TRBV20-1 CSGRAVPTDTQYF
. . 15 TRBV7-2 CASSTYPSRYNEQFF
TRBD1 few 16 TRBV12-3/TRBV12-4 CASSPPTGRLNTEAFF
TRBD1 once 14 TRBV25-1 CASSEYGTVGGYTF
TRBD1 . 15 TRBV5-6 CASSLAGQGTYEQYF
. . 11 TRBV20-1 CSATPAYEQYF
. . 15 TRBV4-2 CASGQAGQGSYEQYF
TRBD2 many 16 TRBV6-1 CASSERLAGVFYEQYF
. . 14 TRBV5-1 CASSWGPPDDTQYF
TRBD1 few 14 TRBV15 CATSTDRGPYEQYF
TRBD2 . 14 TRBV20-1 CSAQRTSGGWEQYF
. . 17 TRBV4-1 CASSQVGRSRGTDTQYF
. . 16 TRBV7-2 CASSLKRVSGANVLTF
. . 13 TRBV20-1 CSARVTSGETQYF
. . 16 TRBV12-5 CASGLTLSDSYNEQFF